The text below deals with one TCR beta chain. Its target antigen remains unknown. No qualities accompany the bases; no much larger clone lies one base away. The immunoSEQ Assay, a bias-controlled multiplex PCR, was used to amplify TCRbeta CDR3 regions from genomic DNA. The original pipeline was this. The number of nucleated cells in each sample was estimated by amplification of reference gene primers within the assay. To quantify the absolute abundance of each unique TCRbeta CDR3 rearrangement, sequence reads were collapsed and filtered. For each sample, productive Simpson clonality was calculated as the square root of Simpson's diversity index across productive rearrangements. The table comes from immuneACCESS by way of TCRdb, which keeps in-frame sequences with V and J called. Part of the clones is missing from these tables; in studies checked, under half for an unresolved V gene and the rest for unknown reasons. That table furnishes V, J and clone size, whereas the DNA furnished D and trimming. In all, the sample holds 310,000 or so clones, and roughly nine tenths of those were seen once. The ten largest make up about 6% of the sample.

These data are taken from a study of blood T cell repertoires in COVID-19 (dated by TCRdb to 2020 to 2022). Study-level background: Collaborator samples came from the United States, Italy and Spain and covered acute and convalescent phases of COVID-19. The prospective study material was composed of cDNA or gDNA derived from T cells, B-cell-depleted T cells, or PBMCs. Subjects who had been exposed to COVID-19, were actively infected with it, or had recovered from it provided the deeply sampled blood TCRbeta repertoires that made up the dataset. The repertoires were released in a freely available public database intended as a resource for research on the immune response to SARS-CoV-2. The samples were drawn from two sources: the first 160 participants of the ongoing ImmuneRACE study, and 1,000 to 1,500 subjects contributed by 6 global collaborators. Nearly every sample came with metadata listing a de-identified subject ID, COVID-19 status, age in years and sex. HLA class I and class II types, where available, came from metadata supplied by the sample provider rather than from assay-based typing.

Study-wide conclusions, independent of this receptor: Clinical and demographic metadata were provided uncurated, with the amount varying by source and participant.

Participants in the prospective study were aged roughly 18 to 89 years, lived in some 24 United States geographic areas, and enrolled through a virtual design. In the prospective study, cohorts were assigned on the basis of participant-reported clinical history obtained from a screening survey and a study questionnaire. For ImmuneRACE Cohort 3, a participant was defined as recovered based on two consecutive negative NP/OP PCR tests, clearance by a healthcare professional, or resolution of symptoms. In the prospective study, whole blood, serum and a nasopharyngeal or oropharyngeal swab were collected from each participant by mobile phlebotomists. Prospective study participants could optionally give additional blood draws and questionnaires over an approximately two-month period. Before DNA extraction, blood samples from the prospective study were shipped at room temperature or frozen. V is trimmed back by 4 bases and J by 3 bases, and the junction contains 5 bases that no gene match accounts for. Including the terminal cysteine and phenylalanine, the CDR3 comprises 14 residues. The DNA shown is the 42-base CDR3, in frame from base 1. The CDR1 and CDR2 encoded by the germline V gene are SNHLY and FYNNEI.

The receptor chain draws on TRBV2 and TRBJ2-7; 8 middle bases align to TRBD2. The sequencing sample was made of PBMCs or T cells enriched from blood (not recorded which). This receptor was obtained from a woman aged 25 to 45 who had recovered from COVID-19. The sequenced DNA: TGTGCCAGCAGTGGGATAGCGGGGAACTACGAGCAGTACTTC. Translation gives CASSGIAGNYEQYF.